This TCR beta chain was captured in a study of blood T cell repertoires in COVID-19. How the authors handled the data: Reference gene primer amplification gave estimated nucleated cell counts. Produced via immunoSEQ multiplex PCR; TCRdb's table is partial and in-frame only. The V and J calls and clone size are taken from that table; D and trimming were inferred from the DNA. This sample carries about 130,000 clones, 90% of them seen once, and the ten largest clones take roughly 3.7%. The CDR3 has 15 residues. Germline V gene data show CDR1 as LNHNV and CDR2 as YYDKDF (reference sequence). Between the trimmed V and J ends, which lost 0 bases and 6 bases, there was a span of 14 bases.

Sequencing was done on a sample of peripheral blood. This TCR derives from a man aged 50 to 60 with active COVID-19. V is TRBV15 and J is TRBJ1-2; D gene ambiguous. DNA of the CDR3: TGTGCCACCAGCAGAGATAGTCTCCGCGGGGATGGCTACACCTTC. It yields the protein CATSRDSLRGDGYTF. The whole variable domain, remainder taken from reference TRBV15 and TRBJ1-2, is DAMVIQNPRYQVTQFGKPVTLSCSQTLNHNVMYWYQQKSSQAPKLLFHYYDKDFNNEADTPDNFQSRRPNTSFCFLDIRSPGLGDTAMYLCATSRDSLRGDGYTFGSGTRLTVV.